The T cell receptor beta chain under discussion was sequenced for a study of blood T cells in healthy people across ages. Study conclusions and caveats: Age showed a roughly linear inverse relationship with TCR beta diversity per million T cells.

With regard to this clonotype: The antigen is undetermined.

Together with a sample-barcoded 5' primer, a J-beta primer mix was included in a second PCR lasting about 7 to 11 cycles. Each cDNA molecule carried a tag from a template-switch adaptor that contained 12 random nucleotides. TCRdb re-called the 5' RACE reads through MiXCR, storing one row per CDR3 protein. The sample consists of roughly 2 million distinct CDR3 sequences, roughly 49% of them appearing once. The TCR originated in a woman aged 35 to 49 in good health. The sample consisted of blood.

CDR3 loop: CASSSYGGGASYEQYF. Here the CDR3 DNA reads TGTGCCAGCAGTTCGTATGGGGGCGGTGCCTCCTACGAGCAGTACTTC. The chain recombines TRBV28 with TRBJ2-7; D might be TRBD1 (6 bases). This CDR3 is built from 16 residues. Germline CDR1 is MDHEN and CDR2 is SYDVKM. Deletions cut 4 bases from V and 0 bases from J, with 16 bases between.